The rows below give T cell receptor beta chains drawn from one sample of a study of blood T cell repertoires in COVID-19. Clones were sequenced by immunoSEQ multiplex PCR, and TCRdb holds only the in-frame ones, with some missing. The sample holds under 400,000 clones, almost 90% seen once. Sequencing input: PBMCs or T cells enriched from blood (not recorded which). These receptors all stem from a woman between 25 and 40 years old who had been exposed to COVID-19. Both conserved end residues are part of each CDR3. The order of the fields is V gene, J gene, CDR3 protein.

V gene: TRBV9; J gene: TRBJ1-2; CDR3 protein: CASRRGDGYTF
V gene: TRBV23-1; J gene: TRBJ2-1; CDR3 protein: CASSQSREKSSYNEQFF
V gene: TRBV21-1; J gene: TRBJ2-1; CDR3 protein: CASSEGLAGELEQFF
V gene: TRBV3-1/TRBV3-2; J gene: TRBJ1-2; CDR3 protein: CASSPGGDGYTF
V gene: TRBV5-1; J gene: TRBJ2-1; CDR3 protein: CASSLWFAATNEQFF
V gene: TRBV7-3; J gene: TRBJ2-1; CDR3 protein: CASSLRAAGGATNEQFF
V gene: TRBV5-5; J gene: TRBJ2-1; CDR3 protein: CASSPLGGAGSYNEQFF
V gene: TRBV5-1; J gene: TRBJ2-7; CDR3 protein: CASSLAGTGYYEQYF
V gene: TRBV7-2; J gene: TRBJ2-7; CDR3 protein: CASSLEIAYEQYF
V gene: TRBV5-5; J gene: TRBJ1-4; CDR3 protein: CASSPDTATNEKLFF
V gene: TRBV27; J gene: TRBJ2-1; CDR3 protein: CAARQGMSSYNEQFF
V gene: TRBV27; J gene: TRBJ2-5; CDR3 protein: CASSLKGIGTSPMAYQETQYF
V gene: TRBV5-6; J gene: TRBJ1-2; CDR3 protein: CASSFITGGHNYGYTF
V gene: TRBV5-4; J gene: TRBJ2-7; CDR3 protein: CASSARGVEQYF
V gene: TRBV10-1; J gene: TRBJ2-3; CDR3 protein: CASSATSGSLTDTQYF
V gene: TRBV6-5; J gene: TRBJ1-3; CDR3 protein: CASSYRQGNTIYF
V gene: TRBV10-2; J gene: TRBJ2-7; CDR3 protein: CASSEAGTVPYEQYF
V gene: TRBV28; J gene: TRBJ2-5; CDR3 protein: CASRGSKGGIGETQYF
V gene: TRBV19; J gene: TRBJ2-1; CDR3 protein: CASSIGEFPYNEQFF
V gene: TRBV11-3; J gene: TRBJ1-3; CDR3 protein: CASSTGAGNTIYF
V gene: TRBV9; J gene: TRBJ1-6; CDR3 protein: CASSVDLASPLHF
V gene: TRBV6-6; J gene: TRBJ1-5; CDR3 protein: CASSYSAPSNQPQHF
V gene: TRBV27; J gene: TRBJ1-2; CDR3 protein: CASSLEHHQGYTF
V gene: TRBV24-1; J gene: TRBJ2-7; CDR3 protein: CATSDATESPYEQYF
V gene: TRBV28; J gene: TRBJ2-3; CDR3 protein: CASSSTGTGGSSTDTQYF
V gene: TRBV5-8; J gene: TRBJ2-7; CDR3 protein: CASSPGRSGEQYF
V gene: TRBV10-3; J gene: TRBJ2-5; CDR3 protein: CAITSDARGTKETQYF
V gene: TRBV12-5; J gene: TRBJ1-3; CDR3 protein: CASGISSGNTIYF
V gene: TRBV5-6; J gene: TRBJ1-5; CDR3 protein: CASSLGGNSNQPQHF
V gene: TRBV27; J gene: TRBJ2-7; CDR3 protein: CASSQGGQAKQYF
V gene: TRBV7-9; J gene: TRBJ1-5; CDR3 protein: CASSLATYGTGNQPQHF
V gene: TRBV6-1; J gene: TRBJ2-7; CDR3 protein: CASSEGRYYEQYF
V gene: TRBV5-6; J gene: TRBJ2-5; CDR3 protein: CASSGNNRGPRETQYF
V gene: TRBV15; J gene: TRBJ2-7; CDR3 protein: CATSREAGAIYEQYF
V gene: TRBV5-6; J gene: TRBJ2-7; CDR3 protein: CASSLSARGYEQYF
V gene: TRBV15; J gene: TRBJ2-5; CDR3 protein: CATSTQPSGQETQYF
V gene: TRBV27; J gene: TRBJ2-4; CDR3 protein: CASSSRAVDIQYF
V gene: TRBV6-6; J gene: TRBJ2-7; CDR3 protein: CASSSTGREQYF
V gene: TRBV24-1; J gene: TRBJ2-5; CDR3 protein: CATSDTGFSETQYF
V gene: TRBV12-3/TRBV12-4; J gene: TRBJ2-1; CDR3 protein: CASSKKQGHEQFF
V gene: TRBV7-8; J gene: TRBJ1-5; CDR3 protein: CASSLRRERAQHF
V gene: TRBV28; J gene: TRBJ2-7; CDR3 protein: CASRTSDYEQYF
V gene: TRBV7-9; J gene: TRBJ1-4; CDR3 protein: CASSPGGYGNEKLFF
V gene: TRBV5-6; J gene: TRBJ1-6; CDR3 protein: CASSLAPHPTGPNSPLHF
V gene: TRBV19; J gene: TRBJ2-7; CDR3 protein: CASSGSPYEQYF
V gene: TRBV6-1; J gene: TRBJ1-5; CDR3 protein: CASSEPQNQPQHF
V gene: TRBV5-1; J gene: TRBJ2-3; CDR3 protein: CASSFLLSTDTQYF
V gene: TRBV5-1; J gene: TRBJ1-1; CDR3 protein: CASSRRTGGGNTEAFF
V gene: TRBV6-5; J gene: TRBJ2-7; CDR3 protein: CASSLLAGEGEQYF
V gene: TRBV28; J gene: TRBJ1-4; CDR3 protein: CTTGTGGRKSEKLFF
V gene: TRBV19; J gene: TRBJ1-3; CDR3 protein: CASSIGTGVTGNTIYF
V gene: TRBV25-1; J gene: TRBJ1-6; CDR3 protein: CASRAGTNNSPLHF
V gene: TRBV5-1; J gene: TRBJ2-1; CDR3 protein: CASSPGTSGRAGEQFF